Below, 10 T cell receptor beta chains from the same sample are listed, as sequenced in a study of CD8+CD57+ T cells in acquired aplastic anemia. It was genomic DNA that served as the template for profiling TCR beta VDJ and CDR3. TCRdb reprocessed the reads via MiXCR and lists one record per CDR3 protein. The sample holds about 190,000 distinct CDR3 sequences, 40% to 50% seen once. Patients selected for sequencing had displayed CD8+CD57+ cell expansion by flow cytometry. Sequenced material: sorted CD4+, CD8+, or CD8+CD57+ T cells (not recorded which) from PBMCs. These TCRs come from a human donor with aplastic anemia.

Worth noting for this clonotype: A single base separates this from a much larger clone, so it may be a read error. The chain recombines TRBV6-1 with TRBJ2-3, with 8 bases lining up with TRBD2. CDR3 size: 15 residues. Germline CDR1 and CDR2: MNHNS and SASEGT. This CDR3 is CASSVSAGDTDTRYF. CDR3 nucleotides: TGTGCCAGCAGTGTATCAGCGGGAGACACAGATACGCGGTATTTT.

This clonotype was observed many times. The J gene is TRBJ2-2, the V gene TRBV12-5; D not certain. V was cut by 9 bases and J by 0 bases, with 8 bases left in between. The germline V gene encodes CDR1 LGHNT and CDR2 FRNRAP. This CDR3 region has 13 residues. The DNA of the CDR3 is TGTGCTAGCACCTCTTCGAACACCGGGGAGCTGTTTTTT. It encodes CASTSSNTGELFF.

The rearrangement joins TRBV20-1 to TRBJ2-3, with TRBD1 as a possible D gene (5 bases). V was shortened by 0 bases and J by 1 base, with 5 bases between the two germline ends. The CDR3 is 13 residues long. Germline assignment: CDR1 DFQATT and CDR2 SNEGSKA (reference sequence). In DNA form, the CDR3 reads TGCAGTGCTAGAGAAGGGGGCACAGATACGCAGTATTTT. This translates into CSAREGGTDTQYF.

The gene calls are TRBV7-9 and TRBJ1-4; D is unclear. Germline assignment: CDR1 SEHNR and CDR2 FQNEAQ (reference sequence). The CDR3 runs 12 residues. Trimming shortened V by 11 bases and J by 10 bases, and 17 bases separated the two germline ends. The CDR3 sequence: CAGADRLGKLFF. For the CDR3, the DNA is TGTGCCGGCGCTGACCGATTGGGAAAACTGTTTTTT.

At least ten counts were recorded for this clonotype. The J gene is TRBJ1-4, the V gene TRBV7-2; a weak D match, TRBD1 (5 bases). Trimming removed 4 bases at V and 9 bases at J, with 21 bases between. The CDR3 spans 16 residues. Germline V gene lookup returns CDR1 SGHTA and CDR2 FQGNSA. CDR3 amino acids: CASSSGPWQGRKKLFF. In nucleotides, the CDR3 is TGTGCCAGCAGCTCCGGACCTTGGCAGGGACGGAAAAAACTGTTTTTT. Full variable domain (missing parts from reference TRBV7-2 and TRBJ1-4): GAGVSQSPSNKVTEKGKDVELRCDPISGHTALYWYRQSLGQGLEFLIYFQGNSAPDKSGLPSDRFSAERTGGSVSTLTIQRTQQEDSAVYLCASSSGPWQGRKKLFFGSGTQLSVL.

As regards this clonotype: A single base separates this from a much larger clone, so it may be a read error. The V gene is TRBV14, the J gene TRBJ2-3, with TRBD2 identical over 10 bases. The CDR3 extends over 18 amino acids. Germline V lookup: CDR1 SGHDN, CDR2 FVKESK. CDR3 loop: CASSQDRPSGSGTDTRYF. In nucleotides, the CDR3 is TGTGCCAGCAGCCAAGATAGGCCTAGCGGGAGTGGAACAGATACGCGGTATTTT.

There are a few counts of this clonotype. The chain has TRBV6-2 or TRBV6-3 and TRBJ2-7, with 10 bases that match TRBD2. V was pared by 2 bases and J by 1 base, with 11 bases of the junction left unmatched. The CDR3 length is 18 residues. CDR1 is MNHEY and CDR2 is SVGEGT in the germline V gene. CDR3 in amino acids: CASSYRASGSTRSYEQYF. As DNA, the CDR3 is TGTGCCAGCAGTTACAGGGCTAGCGGGAGCACTAGGTCCTACGAGCAGTACTTC.

Many counts were recorded for this clonotype. The CDR3 here is CAWSRFYEQYF. CDR3 DNA: TGTGCCTGGAGCCGTTTCTACGAGCAGTACTTC. This chain uses TRBV30 with TRBJ2-7; no clear D gene. The CDR3 contains 11 residues. V was clipped by 3 bases and J by 3 bases, with 6 bases between them. Looked up from germline, CDR1 is GTSNPN and CDR2 is SVGIG (reference sequence).

The chain joins TRBV29-1 to TRBJ2-5; 7 nucleotides line up with TRBD2. Germline V gene lookup returns CDR1 SQVTM and CDR2 ANQGSEA. V lost 3 bases to trimming and J lost 5 bases; unmatched junction nucleotides: 3. The length of the CDR3 is 12 residues. The CDR3 protein is CSVDLGGETQYF. CDR3 DNA: TGCAGCGTTGACCTGGGGGGGGAGACCCAGTACTTC.

The V call is TRBV7-7, the J call TRBJ2-3; D may be TRBD1 (5 bases). Germline CDR1 SSHAT, CDR2 FNYEAQ (reference sequence). The CDR3 sequence is 15 residues long. The V gene lost 2 bases and the J gene lost 1 base, with 10 bases spanning the gap. In nucleotides, the CDR3 is TGTGCCAGCAGCTTACGCAGGGCCGGCACAGATACGCAGTATTTT. Amino acids: CASSLRRAGTDTQYF.